This is a list of T cell receptor beta chains from one sample in a study of T cell repertoires in cytomegalovirus infection. TCRdb reanalysed the reads using MiXCR and keeps one entry per CDR3 protein. The repertoire holds about 600,000 distinct CDR3 sequences, 20% to 30% seen once, with around 7.6% in the top ten. The sample consisted of CD8+ T cells from PBMCs. The receptors come from a human donor in good health (CMV status not recorded). Some clones in this sample may be carry-over from other donors' samples. Each CDR3 is given with its conserved first and last residue. The order of the fields is clone size, D gene, V gene, J gene, CDR3 DNA, CDR3 protein. A D gene is named only where the DNA matches it firmly. Size values are once, few and many counts, or a class for expanded clones, and some rows have none.

.	TRBD1	TRBV29-1	TRBJ1-2	TGCAGCGTTCGATCGACAGGGGAGAAGAATGGCTACACCTTC	CSVRSTGEKNGYTF
few	.	TRBV29-1	TRBJ2-2	TGCAGCGTTGTTGACGCGAACACCGGGGAGCTGTTTTTT	CSVVDANTGELFF
.	.	TRBV20-1	TRBJ1-5	TGCAGTGCCAACGAAGGCAGGGTAAATCAGCCCCAGCATTTT	CSANEGRVNQPQHF
few	TRBD1	TRBV12-3/TRBV12-4	TRBJ2-4	TGTGCCAGCAGTTTAACGAGACAGGGCGAGTACTTC	CASSLTRQGEYF
few	.	TRBV29-1	TRBJ1-3	TGCAGCGTTGAAGCCCCGGGACCGTCTGGAAACACCATATATTTT	CSVEAPGPSGNTIYF
.	TRBD1	TRBV10-3	TRBJ1-2	TGTGCCATCAGTGAGCCGGGACAGTTCGGCTATGGCTACACCTTC	CAISEPGQFGYGYTF
.	.	TRBV27	TRBJ2-5	TGTGCCAGCACCAAAGGGGGGCCCGCACGACAAGAGACCCAGTACTTC	CASTKGGPARQETQYF
many	.	TRBV7-2	TRBJ1-1	TGTGCCAGCAGCTCACCCAGGAAGAACACTGAAGCTTTCTTT	CASSSPRKNTEAFF
few	TRBD1	TRBV29-1	TRBJ2-6	TGCAGCGCCTACGTCGGGACAGTCTCTGGGGCCAACGTCCTGACTTTC	CSAYVGTVSGANVLTF
few	.	TRBV20-1	TRBJ2-1	TGCAGTGCTTGGGGGACATTCTACAATGAGCAGTTCTTC	CSAWGTFYNEQFF
.	.	TRBV15	TRBJ2-5	TGTGCCACCAGCAGAACGTCAGGGGCCTTAGAGACCCAGTACTTC	CATSRTSGALETQYF
many	TRBD1	TRBV6-5	TRBJ2-5	TGTGCCAGCAGTTCATCTAAAGGGACAGACAGAGAGACCCAGTACTTC	CASSSSKGTDRETQYF
many	.	TRBV7-9	TRBJ2-7	TGTGCCAGCAGCTTATCCCAGGTCGAAGAGCAGTACTTC	CASSLSQVEEQYF
.	.	TRBV12-3/TRBV12-4	TRBJ1-6	TGTGCCGACAGACGGGGAAGGTATAATTCACCCCTCCACTTT	CADRRGRYNSPLHF
few	TRBD1	TRBV28	TRBJ2-6	TGTGCCAGCAGCATCCGGGACAGGGTTGTTCCTGGGGCCAACGTCCTGACTTTC	CASSIRDRVVPGANVLTF
.	.	TRBV7-6	TRBJ2-5	TGTGCTAGCAGCTTAGCAAGAAGGGGCGCGGAGACCCAGTACTTC	CASSLARRGAETQYF
.	.	TRBV12-5	TRBJ2-3	TGTGCTAGTGGTTTCTTCATAGATACGCAGTATTTT	CASGFFIDTQYF